The present TCR beta chain was sequenced within a study of cytomegalovirus exposure and HLA in healthy donors (dated by TCRdb to 2015 to 2018). The study in broad terms: An earlier analysis of approximately 640 of the donors reported 250 to 300 Gb of sequence data and 117 million unique TCR beta sequences from about 200 million T cells. Using immunosequencing, the study profiled T cell repertoires from about 620 subjects and related those repertoires to cytomegalovirus serostatus. To decide whether each TCR beta V gene segment behaved as functional or pseudogenic, an earlier analysis of some 570 of the donors relied on high-throughput TCR beta sequencing. The number of typed donors differed by locus: about 629-630 for A, B, C, DRB1 and DQB1; some 540 for DQA1; approximately 610 for DPA1; and roughly 470 for DPB1. To predict cytomegalovirus infection status, the study combined high-throughput TCR immunosequencing, statistical association of individual TCRs with disease status, and machine learning. Rather than drawing on any new phenotypic data, the later analysis identified candidate immune exposures from TCR beta sequences and the way those sequences occurred across donors. Donor age, sex, ethnicity and CMV serostatus were compiled alongside the repertoire data. In a later genetic analysis, genome-wide SNP genotypes for about 60% of the 666 donors were used, and that subset was treated as a discovery cohort. In a later analysis, previously published TCR beta repertoires from several hundred donors were re-analyzed and high-resolution HLA genotyping was added so that TCR occurrence patterns could be studied. A separate validation cohort of 100 to 150 different subjects was used in addition to the 666-subject first cohort. Class I and class II HLA loci were covered by the typing at four-digit resolution. On average, 235,054 unique TCR beta nucleotide sequences were sequenced per donor among a few hundred genotyped donors of the cohort, with about 17% of those sequences being non-productive. All discovery cohort repertoires had been generated using a single sequencing platform. An early release covering roughly 640 HLA-typed donors comprised approximately 290 gigabases of sequencing data and around 86 million unique TCR sequences. The study was designed to test whether signatures of past pathogen exposure could be identified by cataloging public T cell receptors. Roughly 5 DR-DQ haplotypes were handled as single units for association and clustering, since linkage in the cohort was strong. The genetic ancestry cluster associated with self-reported Caucasian donors included roughly four fifths of the roughly 400 genotyped donors.

Turning to this clone: Its binding antigen is unknown. Per-base quality was not reported, and no clone a single base away is much larger than it.

The CDR3 holds 15 amino acids from the cysteine to the phenylalanine. The CDR3 DNA has 45 bases and is translated from base 1. Reading the germline V gene gives CDR1 MRHNA and CDR2 SNTAGT. V lost 2 bases and J lost 3 bases; the stretch between them is 14 bases long. Library preparation employed the immunoSEQ multiplex PCR assay. For the multiplex PCR, a mixture combining 60 forward primers for TCR Vbeta segments and 13 reverse primers for TCR Jbeta segments was used. The CDR3 region of rearranged TCR beta genes was amplified from genomic DNA by a multiplex PCR assay. Amplified TCR beta libraries were sequenced as 87-base-pair reads on the Illumina HiSeq System. Per the original workflow: A later analysis tallied about 77 million unique TCR beta chains across the 650 to 750 repertoires, and about 12 million of those chains were shared by two or more donors. Raw reads were error-corrected and collapsed into unique sequences by a nearest-neighbor algorithm in which closely related sequences were merged to remove PCR and sequencing errors. Alignment of CDR3 sequences to IMGT reference sequences was used to assign V, D and J gene segments. For a sequence to be retained, at least a six-nucleotide match to both a V gene segment and a J gene segment was required. Rearrangements were called productive when the CDR3 lacked stop codons and stayed in frame with V and J; all others were non-productive. Following IMGT convention, CDR3 was defined as the stretch from the second conserved V-encoded cysteine to the conserved J-encoded phenylalanine. In an earlier analysis of 550 to 650 of the donors, sequences lacking an unambiguous match to a single V gene segment were excluded. An earlier analysis of under 750 of the donors called V segments functional above 56.7% productive rearrangements and segregating when the between-donor standard deviation exceeded 5%. A statistical classification framework was built to diagnose cytomegalovirus status from the catalog of TCR beta chain sequences. In a later analysis, V and J genes were assigned by comparing TCR nucleotide sequences against IMGT/GENE-DB human TR gene sequences. Using the TCRdist pipeline, a later analysis assigned CDR3 sequences along with most-parsimonious VDJ recombination scenarios. In a later analysis, every TCR beta chain was defined by the combination of its CDR3 amino acid sequence and its V-gene family, and reads without a unique V-gene family were dropped. In a later analysis, 500 to 700 highly shared, low-generation-probability nucleotide sequences were removed to address suspected cross-contamination and a sequencing artifact. For each public chain, a later analysis derived a clonal expansion index from normalized ranks of inferred template counts within each repertoire. Generation probabilities in a later analysis came from a VDJ recombination model fitted to out-of-frame rearrangements, and those results were checked against IGoR. In a later analysis, hypergeometric tests were used to score TCR-TCR, TCR-HLA and TCR-CMV co-occurrence, with a repertoire-size bias correction applied to TCR pairs. In a later analysis, false discovery rates were estimated by permuting HLA or CMV assignments 20 times. In a later analysis, co-occurring TCRs were grouped using DBSCAN, and TCRdist sequence similarity was added for clustering within HLA-allele-positive subsets. Co-occurrence clustering excluded repertoires with fewer than 30,000 or more than 120,000 public chains, plus five with anomalous nucleotide sharing. Entries here come from immuneACCESS through TCRdb and include only in-frame sequences with V and J called. Some clones fail to appear in such tables; in the studies checked, an unresolved V gene covers under half of the shortfall, and the cause of the remainder is unknown. V, J and clone size are taken as reported in that table, and D and trimming were inferred from the DNA itself. This sample gives fewer than 95,000 clones in total; over 55% of them show up just once. The ten biggest clones cover roughly 6.3% of the sample.

The cohort comprised 710 or so healthy bone marrow donors. Cohort members were all nominally healthy when sampled, although unrecorded immune exposures were likely present. The donor tested CMV seronegative and was one of the 352 seronegative cohort members. A peripheral blood sample was collected from each donor, and TCR beta sequencing was performed on peripheral blood mononuclear cells. The Qiagen DNeasy Blood Extraction Kit was used to extract genomic DNA from the blood cell samples. Summary of the overall study and its limitations: Some IMGT-functional V segments, including TRBV6-2 and TRBV6-3, could not be distinguished by the 87-base-pair reads and were therefore excluded. In both the original and validation cohorts, the classifier was reported to diagnose cytomegalovirus status with high specificity and sensitivity. A cluster of highly shared sequence variants was judged likely to be a technical artifact of the sequencing pipeline. Only TCR beta chains were sequenced in this cohort, and the absence of alpha or paired-chain data limited detectable features. Presence/absence analyses assumed roughly uniform sequencing depth across donors, an assumption that may not hold. A total of around 150 TCR beta chains were listed by the study as associated with cytomegalovirus. HLA typing was unavailable for some donors at each locus, so association tests used only the typed subset. In an earlier analysis of 587 of the donors, most TCR beta V segments appeared in productive rearrangements about 87% or about 30% of the time, broadly matching IMGT annotations. In vitro tests confirmed that a few of the cytomegalovirus-associated TCR beta chains recognize cytomegalovirus antigens. According to a later analysis, TCR association rates differed among HLA loci, with DRB1 alleles showing the most associated TCRs and HLA-C alleles showing the fewest. Assigning TCR associations to individual alleles was difficult when HLA alleles, especially DR and DQ, strongly co-occurred. Specific HLA alleles were associated with 18,000 or so TCR beta sequences at a false discovery rate of 0.05 in a later analysis. CMV serostatus was the only immune exposure information available for the cohort. A further reported finding was that TCR beta sequences accurately predicted the HLA-A and HLA-B alleles for most subjects in the first cohort. According to a later analysis, parvovirus B19, influenza, CMV and Epstein-Barr virus appeared linked to several top co-occurrence clusters. A later genetic analysis associated a missense DCLRE1C variant with V-gene and J-gene trimming of TCR beta chains, and an independent cohort replicated the association. Because counts were too low, about 17 rarely observed V segments, including chromosome 9 orphons, were excluded from the earlier analysis of a few hundred of the donors. It was suggested by the authors that the approach could potentially be generalized to other disease states and immunological phenotypes. Most CMV-associated TCR beta chains appeared to be HLA-restricted in a later analysis, and the HLA associations seemed to be driven largely by CMV exposure. Correlated functional status among segregating V segments might reflect linkage disequilibrium, but an unknown experimental factor could not be ruled out. Across donors, most TCR sequences were observed very rarely, whereas some public TCRs were present in many individuals. Compared with the roughly 600-donor mean, donors in an Asian-associated ancestry cluster had fewer N-insertions in productive TCRs, according to a later genetic analysis. In a later analysis, HLA-associated TCR beta chains were found to be more clonally expanded and to have lower generation probabilities than equally common non-associated chains.

The chain is encoded by TRBV6-4 joined to TRBJ2-7; the D gene is possibly TRBD2, with 5 bases matching. Sample: PBMCs. This TCR was sampled from a woman under 40 in good health and CMV-seronegative. The DNA is TGTGCCAGCAGTGACACTATTGGACTCGACTACGAGCAGTACTTC. It is translated as CASSDTIGLDYEQYF.